The 13 T cell receptor beta chains given below trace back to one sample, sequenced in a study of glioma-infiltrating T cells after dendritic cell vaccination. The data were produced by immunoSEQ multiplex PCR, yet TCRdb's version contains in-frame clones alone and is incomplete. The data show fewer than 110,000 clones, approximately 80% seen once. The sample was blood, taken before dendritic cell vaccination. These receptors were taken from a human donor with glioblastoma.

The rearrangement links TRBV7-2 to TRBJ2-2; no clear D. Trimming cost V 8 bases and J 2 bases, with 12 bases left between them. In germline, CDR1 is SGHTA, CDR2 FQGNSA. The CDR3 totals 14 residues. This CDR3 is CASDKSRNTGELFF. The CDR3 DNA is TGTGCCAGCGACAAGTCAAGAAACACCGGGGAGCTGTTTTTT.

The chain joins TRBV15 to TRBJ2-7; 11 bases are shared with TRBD2. The germline CDR1 and CDR2 sequences are LNHNV and YYDKDF (reference sequence). J was trimmed by 1 base and V by 5 bases; bases with no gene match: 13. CDR3 length: 18 residues. This chain's CDR3 is CATSGPTSGARESYEQYF. CDR3 in DNA: TGTGCCACCAGCGGACCGACTAGCGGGGCCCGAGAATCCTACGAGCAGTACTTC.

The chain couples TRBV10-3 to TRBJ2-5; 9 nucleotides agree with TRBD2. The CDR3 runs to 16 residues. The germline CDR1 and CDR2 sequences are ENHRY and SYGVKD. The ends lost 5 bases at V and 3 bases at J; junction bases unmatched: 10. The CDR3 bases are TGTGCCATCAGTTCTAGCGGGGCCACCGGGGAAGAGACCCAGTACTTC. It yields the protein CAISSSGATGEETQYF.

The chain carries TRBV19 and TRBJ1-5; 7 bases align to TRBD1. Germline V gene lookup returns CDR1 LNHDA and CDR2 SQIVND (reference sequence). The length of the CDR3 is 15 residues. V lost 8 bases and J lost 4; bases outside the gene matches: 11. CDR3 loop: CASVTRAGGNQPQHF. The CDR3 bases are TGTGCCAGTGTTACTCGGGCAGGGGGGAATCAGCCCCAGCATTTT.

This chain links TRBV30 with TRBJ1-5; possible D gene TRBD1, 5 bases. The V end lost 5 bases, the J end lost 7 bases, and 24 bases lay between the germline ends. This CDR3 comprises 16 residues. Germline V CDR1 and CDR2: GTSNPN, SVGIG (reference sequence). The CDR3 region has the DNA TGTGCCTGGGCCGCCCGGGGGAGCTGGTCCGGGCAGCCCCAGCATTTT. Its translation is CAWAARGSWSGQPQHF.

V gene TRBV5-6 combines with J gene TRBJ2-5, with D possibly matching TRBD1 (5 bases). Germline V CDR1 and CDR2: SGHDT, YYEEEE. V was pared by 0 bases and J by 5 bases, with 14 bases between. There are 15 residues in the CDR3. The CDR3 DNA sequence: TGTGCCAGCAGCTTGGTAGTTCTGGGGCTGGAGACCCAGTACTTC. It yields the protein CASSLVVLGLETQYF.

The V and J genes are TRBV7-3 and TRBJ2-7, with D possibly being TRBD2 (6 bases). Between the trimmed V and J ends, which lost 1 base and 4 bases, there was a span of 14 bases. The CDR3 contains 15 residues. The germline CDR1 and CDR2 sequences are SGHTA and FQGTGA. This chain's CDR3 is CASSLKWTTRYEQYF. The CDR3 region has the DNA TGTGCCAGCAGCTTAAAATGGACTACCCGATACGAGCAGTACTTC.

V gene TRBV19 combines with J gene TRBJ1-2; no reliable D call. Germline V gene lookup returns CDR1 LNHDA and CDR2 SQIVND (reference sequence). The CDR3 is 14 residues long. Trimming left V 5 bases short and J 4 bases short, with 14 bases between. This CDR3 is CASSWRALIYGYTF. Here the CDR3 DNA reads TGTGCCAGTAGTTGGAGGGCTTTAATCTATGGCTACACCTTC.

V and J are TRBV4-1 and TRBJ1-2, with D perhaps TRBD1 (6 bases). The CDR3 totals 15 residues. The V end was cut by 1 base, the J end by 2 bases, with 11 bases between. CDR1 is MGHRA and CDR2 is YSYEKL in the germline V gene. This CDR3 is CASSQAYRVNYGYTF. In DNA, the CDR3 is TGCGCCAGCAGCCAAGCATACAGGGTAAACTATGGCTACACCTTC.

The sample holds a few counts of this clone. The chain employs TRBV12-5 and TRBJ1-5; D is uncertain. The CDR3 is made up of 13 amino acids. Germline values: CDR1 LGHNT, CDR2 FRNRAP. The ends were cut back, 0 bases at V and 7 bases at J, with 7 bases in the middle. This CDR3 is CASGLVPGQPQHF. DNA for the CDR3: TGTGCTAGTGGTTTGGTCCCGGGGCAGCCCCAGCATTTT.

The gene calls are TRBV7-9 and TRBJ2-5; TRBD2 matches 15 bases. Trimming at V came to 5 bases and at J to 1 base, leaving 8 bases not matched to a gene. Germline V gene sequence: CDR1 SEHNR, CDR2 FQNEAQ (reference sequence). This CDR3 has 18 amino acids. The CDR3 region is CASSIGTSGGPRQETQYF. The CDR3 DNA is TGTGCCAGCAGCATCGGGACTAGCGGGGGGCCCCGCCAAGAGACCCAGTACTTC.

The genes are TRBV6-5 and TRBJ1-2; D unresolved. The V and J ends lost 6 bases and 9 bases respectively, with 14 bases between them. The CDR3 spans 12 residues. The germline gives CDR1 MNHEY, CDR2 SVGAGI. This CDR3 is CASRSRSRSYTF. The DNA for the CDR3 is TGTGCCAGCAGAAGTCGGTCCCGCAGCTACACCTTC.

The chain links TRBV7-2 to TRBJ2-2, with TRBD2 identical over 9 bases. V lost 1 base and J lost 4; bases outside the gene matches: 7. The germline CDR1 and CDR2 sequences are SGHTA and FQGNSA. The CDR3 totals 17 residues. CDR3 DNA sequence: TGTGCCAGCAGCTTAGTAGCGGGGGACGCGGGCACCGGGGAGCTGTTTTTT. Protein sequence: CASSLVAGDAGTGELFF.